The TCR beta chain described here comes from a study of cytomegalovirus exposure and HLA in healthy donors (dated by TCRdb to about 2017). In terms of the full investigation: In an earlier analysis of approximately 500 of the donors, roughly 300 Gb of sequence data and 90 million to 130 million unique TCR beta sequences from about 179 million T cells were reported. Along with the roughly 670-subject first cohort, a separate validation cohort of 120 different subjects was used. HLA typing included class I and class II loci at four-digit resolution. Across under 500 genotyped donors of the cohort, an average of approximately 240,000 unique TCR beta nucleotide sequences per donor were sequenced, and roughly 18% of those sequences were non-productive. Typing coverage differed by locus: A, B, C, DRB1 and DQB1 were typed in roughly 620-630 donors, DQA1 in roughly 500, DPA1 in some 570, and DPB1 in approximately 450. Among the roughly 400 genotyped donors, approximately 81% belonged to the genetic ancestry cluster associated with self-reported Caucasian donors. Every discovery cohort repertoire had been produced on one sequencing platform. An earlier analysis of more than 450 of the donors used high-throughput TCR beta sequencing to judge whether each TCR beta V gene segment behaved as functional or pseudogenic. Roughly five DR-DQ haplotypes were handled as single units for association and clustering, since linkage in the cohort was strong. The study combined high-throughput TCR immunosequencing, statistical association of individual TCRs with disease status, and machine learning to predict cytomegalovirus infection status. A later analysis re-analyzed previously published TCR beta repertoires from about 600 donors and added high-resolution HLA genotyping to study TCR occurrence patterns. The study aimed to test whether signatures of past pathogen exposure could be identified by cataloging public T cell receptors. A later genetic analysis used genome-wide SNP genotypes for about 65% of the roughly 700 donors, treating that subset as a discovery cohort. Donor age, sex, ethnicity and CMV serostatus were compiled together with the repertoire data. The study profiled the T cell repertoires of approximately 700 subjects by immunosequencing and related them to cytomegalovirus serostatus. An early release covering over 500 HLA-typed donors comprised about 290 gigabases of sequencing data and roughly 85 million unique TCR sequences. Rather than drawing on any new phenotypic data, the later analysis identified candidate immune exposures from TCR beta sequences and the way those sequences occurred across donors.

From the germline V gene, CDR1 is SGHDT and CDR2 is YYEEEE. Compared with germline, V lacks 0 bases and J lacks 5 bases; bases without a gene match: 1. The CDR3 spans 14 residues, from the cysteine through the phenylalanine. The CDR3 DNA has 42 bases and is translated from base 1. Libraries came from the immunoSEQ multiplex PCR assay. For the multiplex PCR, a mixture combining 60 forward primers for TCR Vbeta segments and 13 reverse primers for TCR Jbeta segments was used. The CDR3 region of rearranged TCR beta genes was amplified from genomic DNA by a multiplex PCR assay. The Illumina HiSeq System was used to sequence the amplified TCR beta libraries as 87-base-pair reads. In the paper's pipeline: A later analysis tallied tens of millions of unique TCR beta chains across the 650 to 750 repertoires, and around 12 million of those chains were shared by two or more donors. Raw reads were error-corrected and collapsed into unique sequences with a nearest-neighbor algorithm that merged closely related sequences to remove PCR and sequencing errors. V, D and J gene segments were assigned by aligning CDR3 sequences to IMGT reference sequences. For a sequence to be retained, a match of at least six nucleotides was required to both a V gene segment and a J gene segment. A rearrangement was called productive if the CDR3 had no stop codons and remained in frame with V and J, and every other rearrangement was called non-productive. CDR3 was defined by IMGT convention, running from the second conserved V-encoded cysteine to the conserved J-encoded phenylalanine. The earlier analysis of about 640 of the donors excluded any sequence lacking an unambiguous match to a single V gene segment. An earlier analysis of some 500 of the donors classified V segments as functional when productive rearrangements were above 56.7% and as segregating when the standard deviation between donors was above 5%. A statistical classification framework was built to diagnose cytomegalovirus status from the catalog of TCR beta chain sequences. In a later analysis, V and J genes were assigned by comparing TCR nucleotide sequences against IMGT/GENE-DB human TR gene sequences. A later analysis assigned CDR3 sequences and most-parsimonious VDJ recombination scenarios with the TCRdist pipeline. In a later analysis, each TCR beta chain was defined by its CDR3 amino acid sequence together with its V-gene family, and reads without a unique V-gene family were excluded. To address suspected cross-contamination and a sequencing artifact, a later analysis removed 450 to 700 highly shared, low-generation-probability nucleotide sequences. In a later analysis, a clonal expansion index was calculated for each public chain from normalized within-repertoire ranks of inferred template counts. Generation probabilities in a later analysis came from a VDJ recombination model fitted to out-of-frame rearrangements, and those results were checked against IGoR. Hypergeometric tests were used in a later analysis to score TCR-TCR, TCR-HLA and TCR-CMV co-occurrence, with a repertoire-size bias correction applied to the TCR pairs. In a later analysis, false discovery rates were estimated by permuting HLA or CMV assignments 20 times. In a later analysis, co-occurring TCRs were grouped using DBSCAN, and TCRdist sequence similarity was added for clustering within HLA-allele-positive subsets. Repertoires with fewer than 30,000 or more than 120,000 public chains, plus five repertoires with anomalous nucleotide sharing, were excluded from co-occurrence clustering. The immuneACCESS repertoire file appears here via TCRdb, limited to in-frame rearrangements. These files lack a portion of the clones; in checked studies, under half of the deficit traces to unresolved V genes, and the cause of the others is not known. V and J calls and clone size are as listed in that table; D and trimming were resolved from the DNA. The sample records 150,000 or so clones, approximately 84% of which are singletons. The ten largest clonotypes hold approximately 4.1% of the sample.

Of note for this clone: Its antigen is not yet known. Per-base qualities were not stored, and no clone one base away is much larger.

Broader findings and caveats from the paper: In this cohort, only TCR beta chains were sequenced, and detectable features were limited by the absence of alpha or paired-chain data. Some IMGT-functional V segments, including TRBV6-2 and TRBV6-3, could not be told apart with the 87-base-pair reads, so those segments were excluded. When HLA alleles, especially DR and DQ, strongly co-occurred, attributing TCR associations to individual alleles was difficult. In a later genetic analysis, fewer N-insertions in productive TCRs were reported among donors in an Asian-associated ancestry cluster than the roughly 640-donor mean. In the study, 150 to 200 TCR beta chains were listed as associated with cytomegalovirus. The authors suggested that the approach could potentially be extended to other disease states and immunological phenotypes. At a false discovery rate of 0.05, a later analysis linked under 20,000 TCR beta sequences to specific HLA alleles. In vitro tests confirmed that three of the cytomegalovirus-associated TCR beta chains recognize cytomegalovirus antigens. Immune exposure information for the cohort was limited to CMV serostatus. A further reported finding was that TCR beta sequences accurately predicted the HLA-A and HLA-B alleles for most subjects in the first cohort. Compared with equally common non-associated chains, HLA-associated TCR beta chains in a later analysis were more clonally expanded and had lower generation probabilities. The sequencing pipeline was judged likely to have produced a cluster of highly shared sequence variants as a technical artifact. Most CMV-associated TCR beta chains appeared to be HLA-restricted in a later analysis, and the HLA associations seemed to be driven largely by CMV exposure. In an earlier analysis of about 600 of the donors, most TCR beta V segments appeared in productive rearrangements about 87% or about 30% of the time, broadly matching IMGT annotations. A later genetic analysis associated a missense DCLRE1C variant with V-gene and J-gene trimming of TCR beta chains, and an independent cohort replicated the association. In a later analysis, TCR association rates were found to vary across HLA loci, with the most associated TCRs seen for DRB1 alleles and the fewest for HLA-C alleles. The earlier analysis of 587 of the donors excluded seventeen rarely observed V segments, including chromosome 9 orphons, because counts were too low. The presence/absence analyses assumed that sequencing depth was roughly uniform across donors, and that assumption may not be true. Linkage disequilibrium might explain the correlated functional status among segregating V segments, but an unknown experimental factor could not be ruled out. In both the original and validation cohorts, the classifier was reported to diagnose cytomegalovirus status with high specificity and sensitivity. According to a later analysis, parvovirus B19, influenza, CMV and Epstein-Barr virus appeared linked to several top co-occurrence clusters. Most TCR sequences were seen in very few donors, while some public TCRs were found in many individuals. Because some donors lacked HLA typing at each locus, the association tests relied only on the typed subset.

The cohort comprised 666 healthy bone marrow donors. At the time of sampling, all cohort members were nominally healthy, though unrecorded immune exposures were likely present. The donor was CMV seropositive and was included in the group of some 290 seropositive cohort members. A peripheral blood sample was provided by each donor, and peripheral blood mononuclear cells were used for TCR beta sequencing. Genomic DNA was extracted from the blood cell samples with the Qiagen DNeasy Blood Extraction Kit. Sequenced: PBMCs. The sequence links TRBV5-6 to TRBJ1-1, with 10 central nucleotides matching TRBD1. The TCR was taken from a woman in her fifties or sixties in good health and CMV-seropositive. The CDR3: CASSLGQGATEAFF. The nucleotide sequence reads TGTGCCAGCAGCTTGGGACAGGGGGCAACTGAAGCTTTCTTT.